The 9 T cell receptor beta chains below were found in one sample sequenced in a study of cytomegalovirus exposure and HLA in healthy donors. Libraries were prepared by immunoSEQ multiplex PCR; TCRdb keeps only in-frame clonotypes and omits some of them. The sample has approximately 220,000 clones, around nine tenths seen once. The sequenced material came from PBMCs. The receptors derive from a man younger than 35 in good health and CMV-seronegative.

CDR3 protein: CASRPPLAGTDTQYF. The CDR3 DNA follows: TGTGCCAGCAGACCTCCGCTAGCGGGAACAGATACGCAGTATTTT. This sequence joins TRBV27 and TRBJ2-3; 9 bases map to TRBD2. Germline V gives CDR1 MNHEY, CDR2 SMNVEV (reference sequence). After removal of 6 bases from V and 3 bases from J, the junction contained 7 bases not matched to a gene. This CDR3 comprises 15 residues.

The DNA for the CDR3 is TGTGCCAGCAGCTCAATCATGAGGACACTCGAGGCTCGAGCTTTCTTT. Protein sequence: CASSSIMRTLEARAFF. The chain employs TRBV7-2 and TRBJ1-1, with D maybe TRBD1 (5 bases). V was pared by 4 bases and J by 10 bases, with 25 bases between. The CDR3 covers 16 residues. Germline V gene sequence: CDR1 SGHTA, CDR2 FQGNSA.

CDR3 nucleotides: TGTGCCAGCAGTCCCTCCAGGGTAGACCAGCCCCAGCATTTT. This encodes CASSPSRVDQPQHF. The chain combines TRBV27 with TRBJ1-5; weak D call: TRBD1 (5 bases). Per the germline V gene, CDR1 is MNHEY and CDR2 is SMNVEV (reference sequence). The CDR3 is 14 residues long. The V end lost 5 bases, the J end lost 7 bases, and 15 bases lay between the germline ends.

This chain links TRBV5-1 with TRBJ2-3; TRBD2 might be the D (5 bases). The CDR3 is 15 amino acids. Between the trimmed V and J ends, which lost 4 bases and 3 bases, there was a span of 15 bases. The germline CDR1 and CDR2 sequences are SGHRS and YFSETQ. This CDR3 reads CASSPRDRGTDTQYF. The DNA of the CDR3 is TGCGCCAGCAGCCCGAGGGATCGTGGAACAGATACGCAGTATTTT.

The V call is TRBV28, the J call TRBJ2-1, with D unresolved. Deletions cut 7 bases from V and 10 bases from J, with 11 bases between. Per the germline V gene, CDR1 is MDHEN and CDR2 is SYDVKM. CDR3 length: 11 residues. The CDR3 DNA reads TGTGCCAGCAAACTTAGACAAGAGCAGTTCTTC. Protein: CASKLRQEQFF.

V is TRBV28 and J is TRBJ1-2; TRBD1 aligns across 9 bases. V lost 4 bases, J lost 6 bases, and 6 bases stayed unmatched. The germline V gene encodes CDR1 MDHEN and CDR2 SYDVKM. This CDR3 comprises 14 residues. CDR3 coding DNA: TGTGCCAGCAGTTCAGGGACAGGGCTTAATGGCTACACCTTC. This sequence encodes CASSSGTGLNGYTF.

This chain joins TRBV7-9 and TRBJ1-1; 7 bases are a match to TRBD1. This CDR3 is 14 amino acids long. Germline V gene data show CDR1 as SEHNR and CDR2 as FQNEAQ (reference sequence). Losses at the gene ends were 3 bases for V and 10 bases for J; bases not matched to a gene: 11. CDR3 in amino acids: CASSFQGRGGLAFF. CDR3 bases: TGTGCCAGCAGCTTCCAGGGGAGAGGGGGCCTAGCTTTCTTT.

V gene TRBV6-1 combines with J gene TRBJ1-5, with unresolved D. V gave up 4 bases and J gave up 9 bases, with 16 bases separating them. Germline CDR1 reads MNHNS; CDR2 reads SASEGT. This CDR3 is 14 amino acids long. The CDR3 DNA is TGTGCCAGCAGTGTAATGTTTTCGGGTGCGCCCCAGCATTTT. Encoded protein: CASSVMFSGAPQHF.

The chain is built from TRBV2 and TRBJ2-7; 13 nucleotides match TRBD2. In germline, CDR1 is SNHLY, CDR2 FYNNEI. J was trimmed by 6 bases and V by 6 bases; bases with no gene match: 5. This CDR3 region has 14 residues. In DNA, the CDR3 is TGTGCCAGCAGACGGACTAGCGGGAGAGGCGAGCAGTACTTC. Translation gives CASRRTSGRGEQYF.